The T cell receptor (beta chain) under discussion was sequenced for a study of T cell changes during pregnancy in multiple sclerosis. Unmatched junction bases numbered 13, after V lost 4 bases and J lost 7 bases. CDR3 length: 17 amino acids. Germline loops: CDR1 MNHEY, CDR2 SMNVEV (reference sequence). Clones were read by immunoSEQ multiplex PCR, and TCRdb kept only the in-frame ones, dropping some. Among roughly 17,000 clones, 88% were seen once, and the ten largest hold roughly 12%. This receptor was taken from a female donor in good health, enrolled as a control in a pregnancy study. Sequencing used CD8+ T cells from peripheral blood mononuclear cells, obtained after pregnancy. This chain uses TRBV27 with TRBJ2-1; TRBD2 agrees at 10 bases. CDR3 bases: TGTGCCAGCAGTTCCCGGTCGCCTAGCGGGAGAAGGAATGAGCAGTTCTTC. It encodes CASSSRSPSGRRNEQFF.